This paragraph reports one T cell receptor (beta chain). This sample is part of a study of blood T cell repertoires in COVID-19. At the level of the study: From T cells, B-cell-depleted T cells, or PBMCs came the material, which was cDNA or gDNA.

Germline V gene data show CDR1 as MNHEY and CDR2 as SMNVEV (reference sequence). V lost 6 bases, J lost 7 bases, and 15 bases stayed unmatched. The CDR3 covers 15 residues. Method: immunoSEQ multiplex PCR; TCRdb's copy keeps in-frame clones and lacks some. The sample yields some 42,000 clones, more than 80% seen once. The clonotype comes from a man aged 25-45 years with active or convalescent COVID-19. Input material: peripheral blood. This sequence joins TRBV27 and TRBJ2-7, with 7 nucleotides matching TRBD1. This CDR3 is CASSSPGQIGREQYF. CDR3 nucleotide sequence: TGTGCCAGCAGCTCTCCGGGACAGATTGGGAGAGAGCAGTACTTC.